Each of the 27 T cell receptor beta chains below was sequenced from the same sample in a study of T-cell memory formation after mild COVID-19. From the 5' RACE reads, TCRdb called clonotypes with MiXCR, one entry per CDR3 protein. The sample lists about 430,000 distinct CDR3 sequences; roughly 18% were seen once. Sequencing was performed on PBMCs or a T cell subset sorted from them (not recorded which). The receptors were gathered from a man between 18 and 29 years old who had mild COVID-19 (a few samples of this study predate the infection). Cell type and time point are not known.

The CDR3 loop is CSKVEGGTETQYF. As DNA, the CDR3 is TGCAGTAAAGTGGAGGGAGGGACGGAGACCCAGTACTTC. The V gene is TRBV29-1, the J gene TRBJ2-5; 7 bases map to TRBD2. The CDR3 spans 13 residues. Per germline, CDR1 SQVTM and CDR2 ANQGSEA.

In this sample, this clonotype turned up a few times. This rearrangement joins TRBV28 to TRBJ2-5, with a tentative D call TRBD2 (6 bases). This CDR3 contains 17 residues. The V end lost 1 base, the J end lost 8 bases, and 23 bases lay between the germline ends. Germline V gives CDR1 MDHEN, CDR2 SYDVKM. This chain's CDR3 is CASSLSRGHPGVLTQYF. CDR3 DNA: TGTGCCAGCAGTTTATCACGTGGACACCCGGGGGTATTAACCCAGTACTTC.

This clonotype was counted between two and nine times. The chain couples TRBV6-5 to TRBJ1-1, with TRBD1 matching over 10 bases. Germline values: CDR1 MNHEY, CDR2 SVGAGI. The CDR3 consists of 14 residues. V shed 4 bases and J 7 bases; nucleotides not matched to a gene: 6. CDR3 amino acids: CASSSGQGVLEAFF. In DNA, the CDR3 is TGTGCCAGCAGTTCTGGACAGGGGGTACTTGAAGCTTTCTTT.

The chain uses TRBV2 and TRBJ1-5; the D is unclear. The CDR3 totals 15 residues. V dropped 5 bases and J dropped 2 bases, with 13 bases sitting between them. Germline assignment: CDR1 SNHLY and CDR2 FYNNEI. CDR3 residues: CASSYRAYRNQPQHF. CDR3 coding DNA: TGTGCCAGCAGTTATCGGGCGTATCGCAATCAGCCCCAGCATTTT.

The V and J genes are TRBV12-3 or TRBV12-4 and TRBJ2-3; TRBD1 aligns across 7 bases. V lost 6 bases, J lost 11 bases, and 11 bases stayed unmatched. This CDR3 is built from 13 residues. CDR3: CASRLKKGARQYF. CDR3 nucleotide sequence: TGTGCCAGCAGGCTAAAAAAGGGGGCCCGGCAGTATTTT.

V is TRBV20-1 and J is TRBJ2-3, with 9 bases aligning to TRBD2. Germline V lookup: CDR1 DFQATT, CDR2 SNEGSKA (reference sequence). The CDR3 length is 15 residues. CDR3 region: CRAPLAGGPTDTQYF. CDR3 DNA: TGCAGGGCTCCGCTCGCGGGGGGGCCCACAGATACGCAGTATTTT.

This clonotype was picked up a small number of times. The rearrangement joins TRBV18 to TRBJ2-5, with D possibly being TRBD1 (6 bases). Germline CDR1 KGHSH, CDR2 LQKENI. The CDR3 totals 15 residues. V was clipped by 3 bases and J by 5 bases, with 16 bases between them. This CDR3 reads CASSPTRGDEETQYF. Here the CDR3 DNA reads TGTGCCAGCTCACCCACCAGGGGAGATGAGGAGACCCAGTACTTC.

This clonotype was detected once. The chain links TRBV11-3 to TRBJ2-1; the D is unclear. The CDR3 runs 13 residues. Germline V gene data show CDR1 as SGHNT and CDR2 as YENEEA. The V end was cut by 2 bases, the J end by 10 bases, with 12 bases between. This chain's CDR3 is CASSLSKKPEQFF. The CDR3 nucleotides are TGTGCCAGCAGCTTATCTAAGAAGCCGGAGCAGTTCTTC.

V and J are TRBV6-2 or TRBV6-3 and TRBJ2-7, with D unresolved. V gave up 10 bases and J gave up 3 bases, with 13 bases separating them. This CDR3 has 12 amino acids. In germline, CDR1 is MNHEY, CDR2 SVGEGT. CDR3 in DNA: TGTGCCACTGCTCAGGCCTACTACGAGCAGTACTTC. It yields the protein CATAQAYYEQYF.

The sample holds a few counts of this clonotype. The chain recombines TRBV20-1 with TRBJ2-4; D is undetermined. The CDR3 extends over 14 amino acids. The germline V gene has CDR1 DFQATT and CDR2 SNEGSKA (reference sequence). V dropped 0 bases and J dropped 0 bases, with 6 bases sitting between them. The CDR3 loop is CSARELQAKNIQYF. DNA of the CDR3: TGCAGTGCTAGAGAGCTGCAAGCCAAAAACATTCAGTACTTC.

The chain has TRBV20-1 and TRBJ2-3, with 13 bases lining up with TRBD2. This CDR3 has 17 residues. Losses at the gene ends were 5 bases for V and 3 bases for J; bases not matched to a gene: 11. The germline V gene encodes CDR1 DFQATT and CDR2 SNEGSKA (reference sequence). The CDR3 reads CSAPRLTSGGLTDTQYF. As DNA, the CDR3 is TGCAGTGCTCCGAGATTGACTAGCGGGGGGTTAACAGATACGCAGTATTTT.

This clonotype came up a few times. Here the CDR3 reads CASEAPGHPYEQYF. The CDR3 nucleotides are TGTGCCAGCGAAGCCCCGGGACATCCCTACGAGCAGTACTTC. The chain recombines TRBV6-4 with TRBJ2-7; a possible D gene is TRBD1 (6 bases). Trimming took off 8 bases at V and 2 bases at J, with 16 bases between the two ends. Germline V CDR1 and CDR2: MRHNA, SNTAGT. This CDR3 has 14 residues.

The gene calls are TRBV27 and TRBJ1-6; D is possibly TRBD1 (5 bases). This CDR3 comprises 15 residues. Per the germline V gene, CDR1 is MNHEY and CDR2 is SMNVEV (reference sequence). V was shortened by 7 bases and J by 7 bases, with 17 bases between the two germline ends. CDR3 loop: CASTYSRAGNSPLHF. DNA for the CDR3: TGTGCCAGCACCTACTCCAGGGCGGGAAATTCACCCCTCCACTTT.

The chain combines TRBV10-3 with TRBJ2-5; 7 bases are a match to TRBD1. This CDR3 region has 15 residues. The trim removed 0 bases at V and 5 bases at J, leaving 6 bases unmatched. Germline V gene data show CDR1 as ENHRY and CDR2 as SYGVKD. The CDR3 bases are TGTGCCATCAGTGAGTCGACGAGGGGGCGGGAGACCCAGTACTTC. Its protein is CAISESTRGRETQYF.

This clonotype was seen many times. The chain uses TRBV7-9 and TRBJ2-7; 7 bases are shared with TRBD1. Trimming at V came to 5 bases and at J to 0 bases, leaving 4 bases not matched to a gene. The CDR3 is 14 residues long. CDR1 and CDR2 (germline): SEHNR, FQNEAQ (reference sequence). CDR3 DNA sequence: TGTGCCAGCAGCCTAAGGACAGGCTCCTACGAGCAGTACGTC. It specifies CASSLRTGSYEQYV.

This clonotype has a handful of counts. The rearrangement joins TRBV4-1 to TRBJ2-5; D remains ambiguous. Trimming took off 3 bases at V and 5 bases at J, with 19 bases between the two ends. The CDR3 has 16 residues. Germline-derived CDR1 and CDR2 are MGHRA and YSYEKL. CDR3 nucleotide sequence: TGCGCCAGCAGCCATAGCTACACCGCTGAGATGGAGACCCAGTACTTC. Translation: CASSHSYTAEMETQYF.

This clonotype was observed a handful of times. The CDR3 loop reads CASSSSEYNEQFF. The CDR3 region has the DNA TGTGCCAGCAGCTCTTCCGAGTACAATGAGCAGTTCTTC. The V and J genes are TRBV7-9 and TRBJ2-1; no firm D call. CDR1 SEHNR and CDR2 FQNEAQ come from the germline V gene (reference sequence). The CDR3 length is 13 residues. The V and J ends lost 4 bases and 4 bases respectively, with 8 bases between them.

The J gene is TRBJ2-1, the V gene TRBV7-2, with 9 bases fitting TRBD1. This CDR3 region has 17 residues. CDR1 is SGHTA, CDR2 FQGNSA, per germline. The V and J ends lost 4 bases and 4 bases, in that order; junction bases with no gene match: 11. DNA of the CDR3: TGTGCCAGCAGCTCTTACAGGGGGCGTTATCCTTACAATGAGCAGTTCTTC. This translates into CASSSYRGRYPYNEQFF.

Only a few counts were recorded for this clonotype. V usage is TRBV20-1 and J usage is TRBJ1-1, with D tentatively TRBD1 (6 bases). The CDR3 length is 13 residues. V lost 5 bases and J 5 bases, leaving 15 bases between the germline ends. In germline, CDR1 is DFQATT, CDR2 SNEGSKA (reference sequence). DNA of the CDR3: TGCAGTGCTCCGAGGGGGAGGGAGACTGAAGCTTTCTTT. Translating it yields CSAPRGRETEAFF.

This clonotype turned up a few times. The rearrangement joins TRBV20-1 to TRBJ1-1, with D maybe TRBD1 (6 bases). With 6 bases removed from V and 4 bases from J, the gap between germline ends came to 12 bases. CDR3 length: 12 amino acids. Per the germline V gene, CDR1 is DFQATT and CDR2 is SNEGSKA (reference sequence). CDR3 bases: TGCAGTGCCCACGACAGGAGCACTGAAGCTTTCTTT. Translation: CSAHDRSTEAFF.

In this sample, this clonotype turned up many times. The chain uses TRBV28 and TRBJ2-1; no reliable D call. Between the trimmed V and J ends, which lost 7 bases and 5 bases, there was a span of 12 bases. The CDR3 spans 13 residues. Germline V gene lookup returns CDR1 MDHEN and CDR2 SYDVKM. The CDR3 DNA sequence: TGTGCCAGCACCCTAGACTTTAACAATGAGCAGTTCTTC. Its translation: CASTLDFNNEQFF.

This chain uses TRBV5-5 with TRBJ1-4; 7 nucleotides align to TRBD1. Trimming at V came to 2 bases and at J to 4 bases, leaving 11 bases not matched to a gene. The CDR3 covers 17 residues. Per germline, CDR1 SGHKS and CDR2 YYEKEE (reference sequence). The CDR3 protein is CASSFYFDRVLNEKLFF. CDR3 sequence (DNA): TGTGCCAGCAGCTTCTATTTTGACAGGGTCCTTAATGAAAAACTGTTTTTT.

V usage is TRBV19 and J usage is TRBJ2-5, with a tentative D call TRBD2 (5 bases). V shed 2 bases and J shed 5 bases, with 21 bases lying between them. CDR1 is LNHDA and CDR2 is SQIVND in the germline V gene (reference sequence). This CDR3 comprises 17 residues. CDR3: CASSIFSGGPLGETQYF. CDR3 nucleotide sequence: TGTGCCAGTAGTATATTTTCGGGCGGACCACTAGGGGAGACCCAGTACTTC.

CDR3 sequence: CATQGADSYNSPLHF. The CDR3 DNA is TGTGCCACCCAGGGGGCAGACTCCTATAATTCACCCCTCCACTTT. The chain joins TRBV6-5 to TRBJ1-6, with 8 bases that match TRBD1. The CDR3 consists of 15 residues. Germline V gene data show CDR1 as MNHEY and CDR2 as SVGAGI. V was clipped by 10 bases and J by 0 bases; unmatched bases: 5.

In its sample, this clonotype was seen a few times. The chain combines TRBV18 with TRBJ2-5; D is possibly TRBD1 or TRBD2 (5 bases each). From germline, CDR1 is KGHSH and CDR2 LQKENI. Trimming pared 1 base from V and 2 bases from J, leaving 8 bases between. The CDR3 consists of 14 residues. CDR3 nucleotides: TGTGCCAGCTCACCACAGGGGACGCAAGAGACCCAGTACTTC. Its protein product is CASSPQGTQETQYF.

This clonotype was found a few times. This chain uses TRBV6-6 with TRBJ2-5; D may be TRBD1 (6 bases). Germline V CDR1 and CDR2: MNHNY, SVGAGI (reference sequence). CDR3 length equals 13 residues. Trimming stripped 7 bases from V and 4 bases from J, with 13 bases between. The chain's CDR3 is CASTRTDRETQYF. CDR3 DNA sequence: TGTGCCAGCACCCGGACAGATCGAGAGACCCAGTACTTC.

CDR3 residues: CASSLSGQGDYGYTF. The DNA of the CDR3 is TGTGCCAGCAGTTTATCGGGGCAGGGGGACTATGGCTACACCTTC. The rearrangement links TRBV27 to TRBJ1-2, with 7 bases identical to TRBD1. The length of the CDR3 is 15 residues. CDR1 and CDR2 from the germline V gene are MNHEY and SMNVEV (reference sequence). The V segment lost 0 bases and the J segment 3 bases; nucleotides outside the gene matches: 4.